This TCR beta chain was documented in a study of identical twins (dated by TCRdb to 2016 to 2018). About the investigation overall: To test whether fetal clonotypes persist, this study deep-sequenced TCR alpha and beta repertoires from monozygotic twins, from unrelated adults of various ages, and from cord blood. Replicate twin experiments were performed at different times using different library preparation protocols to rule out contamination. General study outcomes and caveats: Recombination models systematically underestimated out-of-frame TCR alpha sharing in monozygotic twins but agreed with sharing between unrelated individuals. Because the same donors could not be followed over many years, the conclusions depended on cross-sectional statistical analysis. Out-of-frame TCR alpha sequences shared between twins showed an excess of low generation-probability sequences compared with coincidental sharing between unrelated individuals. Abundant cord blood beta clonotypes had fewer insertions, young adult naive repertoires showed a similar but weaker trend, and memory repertoires showed no such trend. Zero-insertion analyses could be partly confounded by invariant T cells such as MAIT and iNKT, although diverse VJ usage argued against such confounding for most clonotypes. Excess twin sharing in beta out-of-frame sequences was weaker because fewer shared sequences lowered the signal-to-noise ratio.

From a lookup of the germline V gene, CDR1 and CDR2 are KGHDR and SFDVKD. The junction shows trimming of 4 bases on V and 3 bases on J, plus 16 bases between the germline ends. The cysteine opens and the phenylalanine closes a CDR3 of 16 amino acids. Only the CDR3 part of the read is kept: 48 bases, read in frame from the first base. All donors were healthy Caucasians. Three unrelated non-twin adults were additionally sequenced: a male aged 18 to 30, a male aged 50 to 60 and a female aged 50 to 60. Using Miltenyi CD45RO+ enrichment and human naive T-cell isolation kits, memory (CD45RO+) and naive T cells were isolated from PBMC. The library was produced with 5' RACE. The sequencer listed for this sample is Illumina HiSeq 2000. Template switching introduced a universal primer binding site; the final cDNA contained a unique molecular identifier, enabling accurate counting of TCR cDNA molecules. Specific primers in the conserved constant-segment region were used to synthesize first-strand cDNA for TCR alpha and beta chains. Each cDNA library was double barcoded, with a SMART-Mk sample barcode plus Illumina barcodes, to control for contamination. TruSeq adapter sequences and Illumina sample barcodes were added in two successive PCR steps. The TCR alpha and beta cDNA libraries were sequenced on the Illumina HiSeq platform using custom primers. The authors' analysis ran thus. Unique molecular identifiers were extracted from raw reads with MiGEC, and CDR3 positions were determined with MiXCR. Recombination models were inferred per individual with the repgenHMM and IGoR tools using an EM algorithm. The analysis of shared clonotypes was done with the tcR package in R, with sharing normalized by the product of cloneset sizes. To study raw recombination without the effects of thymic and clonal selection, out-of-frame nonproductive sequences were analyzed. TCRdb reworked the public reads: Q25 trimming with fastp, MiXCR clone assembly, productive beta chains retained. Merged by CDR3 protein, the rows form single entries marked with the most common genes and DNA. The V and J calls come from TCRdb's annotation, not from the publication. The sample table lists about 700,000 distinct CDR3 sequences, approximately 6.1% of them with a count of one. Around 2% of the sample is held by the ten biggest clonotypes.

This clonotype appeared a few times. The specificity of this receptor is unknown. Base qualities are not at hand, and no much larger clone is one base apart. Sequences were obtained from naive T cells sorted from blood. The cell subset or site label here, explained by the study, means: cells isolated with a human naive T-cell isolation kit. The rearrangement joined TRBV24-1 to TRBJ2-3, with the D gene tentatively TRBD1 or TRBD2, based on 5 matching bases in each. This TCR was recovered from a young man in good health. The CDR3 reads as follows: CATSDPRGRLTDTQYF. The nucleotide sequence is given as TGTGCCACCAGTGACCCAAGGGGACGGTTAACAGATACGCAGTATTTT.